This passage covers 16 T cell receptor beta chains from one sample sequenced in a study of early T cells in non-severe SARS-CoV-2 infection. TCRdb recomputed calls from the 5' RACE reads with MiXCR, one row per CDR3 protein. The profile covers tens of thousands of distinct CDR3 sequences, with less than 15% appearing a single time and 4% to 5% taken by the ten largest. Sequenced material: whole blood. Every receptor here comes from an adult who was a healthcare worker with PCR-confirmed SARS-CoV-2 infection or an uninfected control (not recorded which).

This clonotype came up many times. CDR3 in DNA: TGTGCCAGCACCCCCGGGACAGCGTACCAAGAGACCCAGTACTTC. Its translation is CASTPGTAYQETQYF. The V call is TRBV9, the J call TRBJ2-5; 7 bases fit TRBD1. With V trimmed by 6 bases and J by 0 bases, 8 bases remained unmatched. The germline CDR1 and CDR2 sequences are SGDLS and YYNGEE. The CDR3 spans 15 residues.

The table lists this clonotype with a few counts. The chain is built from TRBV29-1 and TRBJ2-5; D is unclear. The germline V gene has CDR1 SQVTM and CDR2 ANQGSEA. The CDR3 spans 13 residues. The V end lost 1 base, the J end lost 2 bases, and 8 bases lay between the germline ends. The CDR3 DNA is TGCAGCGTTGAAGGGCAGATACAAGAGACCCAGTACTTC. Protein product: CSVEGQIQETQYF.

This clonotype was found many times. The chain combines TRBV6-1 with TRBJ1-2; the D gene is possibly TRBD1 (5 bases). Trimming left V 5 bases short and J 4 bases short, with 20 bases between. Germline V gene lookup returns CDR1 MNHNS and CDR2 SASEGT. The CDR3 runs to 16 residues. The CDR3 loop reads CASSTGGQARVYGYTF. The CDR3 DNA reads as TGTGCCAGCAGTACAGGAGGGCAGGCGCGAGTCTATGGCTACACCTTC.

This clonotype was seen more than once but under ten times. V and J are TRBV5-1 and TRBJ2-3; 11 positions match TRBD1. Trimming cost V 4 bases and J 3 bases; bases outside gene matches: 7. Per germline, CDR1 SGHRS and CDR2 YFSETQ. This CDR3 region has 16 residues. CDR3 amino acids: CASSIGQGAGTDTQYF. In nucleotides, the CDR3 is TGCGCCAGCAGCATAGGACAGGGGGCAGGGACAGATACGCAGTATTTT.

Only a few counts were recorded for this clonotype. The V and J genes are TRBV20-1 and TRBJ2-3; D is perhaps TRBD2 (5 bases). The CDR3 contains 14 residues. Germline assignment: CDR1 DFQATT and CDR2 SNEGSKA (reference sequence). The V and J ends lost 3 bases and 1 base respectively, with 11 bases between them. CDR3: CSARKDWGTDTQYF. Written as DNA, the CDR3 is TGCAGTGCTAGGAAGGACTGGGGCACAGATACGCAGTATTTT.

The table lists this clonotype with many counts. The chain is built from TRBV5-4 and TRBJ2-1; 9 nucleotides line up with TRBD2. Germline lookup yields CDR1 SGHNT and CDR2 YYREEE (reference sequence). The V segment lost 0 bases and the J segment 13 bases; nucleotides outside the gene matches: 5. This CDR3 has 13 amino acids. CDR3 sequence (DNA): TGTGCCAGCAGCTTGGCGGGACTAGCATTCCAGTTCTTC. This translates into CASSLAGLAFQFF.

This clonotype was seen many times. The chain is built from TRBV6-5 and TRBJ1-5, with 8 bases aligning to TRBD1. The ends lost 8 bases at V and 7 bases at J; junction bases unmatched: 4. The V gene's germline CDR1 is MNHEY and CDR2 SVGAGI. The CDR3 spans 12 residues. The CDR3 coding sequence is TGTGCCAGCGCCACAGGGGGACAGCCCCAGCATTTT. It yields the protein CASATGGQPQHF.

This clonotype has at least ten counts. The V gene is TRBV7-2, the J gene TRBJ2-7; 8 bases match TRBD2. The CDR3 consists of 14 residues. Trimming removed 5 bases from V and 4 bases from J; junction bases left unmatched: 7. Germline V CDR1 and CDR2: SGHTA, FQGNSA. DNA for the CDR3: TGTGCCAGCAGCCCGGGGGGGTTTGGATACGAGCAGTACTTC. This sequence encodes CASSPGGFGYEQYF. Combining the CDR3 with reference TRBV7-2 and TRBJ2-7 gives the whole variable domain GAGVSQSPSNKVTEKGKDVELRCDPISGHTALYWYRQSLGQGLEFLIYFQGNSAPDKSGLPSDRFSAERTGGSVSTLTIQRTQQEDSAVYLCASSPGGFGYEQYFGPGTRLTVT.

CDR3 in DNA: TGTGCCAGCAGCTTAGGTAGTGGCACAGATACGCAGTATTTT. This codes for CASSLGSGTDTQYF. The chain couples TRBV11-2 to TRBJ2-3; D unclear. Between the trimmed V and J ends, which lost 1 base and 1 base, there was a span of 6 bases. The V gene's germline CDR1 is SGHAT and CDR2 FQNNGV. CDR3 length: 14 residues.

This clonotype was seen only a few times. The CDR3 coding sequence is TGTGCCAGCAGTCCAACAGGGGTTGAAAATGGTAGCGAGCAGTACTTC. Its translation: CASSPTGVENGSEQYF. The J gene is TRBJ2-7, the V gene TRBV6-6, with 7 bases matching TRBD1. From germline, CDR1 is MNHNY and CDR2 SVGAGI (reference sequence). With 5 bases clipped from V and 6 bases from J, the junction kept 16 bases outside the gene matches. The CDR3 is 16 residues long.

In DNA, the CDR3 is TGTGCCAGTAGTATAGGCTTTTTATCCACCGGGGAGCTGTTTTTT. Amino acids: CASSIGFLSTGELFF. The rearrangement links TRBV19 to TRBJ2-2, with D hard to call. CDR1 LNHDA and CDR2 SQIVND come from the germline V gene (reference sequence). Trimming stripped 1 base from V and 4 bases from J, with 10 bases between. CDR3 length equals 15 residues.

The gene calls are TRBV2 and TRBJ2-3; no clear D. The CDR3 contains 14 residues. Germline-derived CDR1 and CDR2 are SNHLY and FYNNEI. V lost 4 bases and J 1 base, leaving 9 bases between the germline ends. The CDR3 loop is CASSVLGRTDTQYF. CDR3 bases: TGTGCCAGCAGTGTGTTAGGGCGCACAGATACGCAGTATTTT. Together with reference TRBV2 and TRBJ2-3, the CDR3 gives the full variable domain: EPEVTQTPSHQVTQMGQEVILRCVPISNHLYFYWYRQILGQKVEFLVSFYNNEISEKSEIFDDQFSVERPDGSNFTLKIRSTKLEDSAMYFCASSVLGRTDTQYFGPGTRLTVL.

CDR3 in DNA: TGCGCCAGCAGTGAGCCGGGTCATGGGAATGAGCAGTTCTTC. Translation gives CASSEPGHGNEQFF. This chain joins TRBV10-2 and TRBJ2-1; D is ambiguous. The CDR3 has 14 amino acids. Trimming cost V 2 bases and J 7 bases, with 12 bases left between them. From germline, CDR1 is WSHSY and CDR2 SAAADI.

This clonotype was found many times. V is TRBV20-1 and J is TRBJ1-4, with D uncertain. The V gene lost 1 base and the J gene lost 7 bases, with 25 bases spanning the gap. The germline gives CDR1 DFQATT, CDR2 SNEGSKA (reference sequence). The CDR3 length is 18 residues. The CDR3 DNA reads as TGCAGTGCTAGAGGTTGGAGCAGAAGAGATTTAGCAGGTGAAAAACTGTTTTTT. It yields the protein CSARGWSRRDLAGEKLFF.

This clonotype came up many times. The chain links TRBV20-1 to TRBJ2-2; D might be TRBD2 (5 bases). V was trimmed by 1 base and J by 5 bases, leaving 11 bases between them. CDR3 length: 14 residues. The V gene's germline CDR1 is DFQATT and CDR2 SNEGSKA (reference sequence). The CDR3 reads CSARGGAQTGELFF. The CDR3, as DNA: TGCAGTGCTAGAGGGGGAGCTCAAACCGGGGAGCTGTTTTTT.

This clonotype was observed a few times. The chain carries TRBV10-1 and TRBJ1-1; D is unclear. Germline V gene sequence: CDR1 WNHNN, CDR2 SYGVQD (reference sequence). V lost 6 bases and J 4 bases, leaving 12 bases between the germline ends. This CDR3 contains 13 residues. CDR3 region: CASSPGGGTEAFF. The CDR3 DNA reads TGCGCCAGCAGCCCGGGAGGCGGCACTGAAGCTTTCTTT.